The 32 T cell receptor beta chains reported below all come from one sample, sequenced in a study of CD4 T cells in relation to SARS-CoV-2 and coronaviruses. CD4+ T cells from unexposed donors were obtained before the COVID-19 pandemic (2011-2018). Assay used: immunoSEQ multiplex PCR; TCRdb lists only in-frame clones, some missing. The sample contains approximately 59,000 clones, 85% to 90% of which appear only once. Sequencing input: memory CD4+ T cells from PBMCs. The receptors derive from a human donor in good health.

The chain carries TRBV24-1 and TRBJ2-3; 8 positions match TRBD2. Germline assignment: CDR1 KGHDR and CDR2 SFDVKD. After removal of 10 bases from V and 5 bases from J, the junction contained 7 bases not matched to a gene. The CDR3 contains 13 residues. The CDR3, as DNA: TGTGCCACTCAAGCGGGAGTGCTAGATACGCAGTATTTT. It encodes CATQAGVLDTQYF.

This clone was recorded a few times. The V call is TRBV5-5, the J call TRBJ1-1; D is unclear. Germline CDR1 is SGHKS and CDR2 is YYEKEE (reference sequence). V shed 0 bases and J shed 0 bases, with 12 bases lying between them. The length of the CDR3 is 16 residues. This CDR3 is CASSLGGRGMNTEAFF. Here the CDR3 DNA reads TGTGCCAGCAGCTTGGGCGGGCGGGGAATGAACACTGAAGCTTTCTTT.

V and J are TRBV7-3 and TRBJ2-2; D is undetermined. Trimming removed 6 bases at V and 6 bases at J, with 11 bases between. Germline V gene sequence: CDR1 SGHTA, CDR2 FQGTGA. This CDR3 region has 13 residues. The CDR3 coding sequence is TGTGCCAGCAGGGAAGGAGAGTCCGGGGAGCTGTTTTTT. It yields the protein CASREGESGELFF. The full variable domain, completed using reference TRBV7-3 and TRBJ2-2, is GAGVSQTPSNKVTEKGKYVELRCDPISGHTALYWYRQSLGQGPEFLIYFQGTGAADDSGLPNDRFFAVRPEGSVSTLKIQRTERGDSAVYLCASREGESGELFFGEGSRLTVL.

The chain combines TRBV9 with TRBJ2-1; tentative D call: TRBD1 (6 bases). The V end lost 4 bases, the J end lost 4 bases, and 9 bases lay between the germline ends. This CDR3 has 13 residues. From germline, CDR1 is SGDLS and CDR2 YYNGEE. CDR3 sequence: CASSTQGYNEQFF. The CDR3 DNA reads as TGTGCCAGCAGCACACAGGGATACAATGAGCAGTTCTTC. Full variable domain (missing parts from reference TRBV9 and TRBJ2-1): DSGVTQTPKHLITATGQRVTLRCSPRSGDLSVYWYQQSLDQGLQFLIQYYNGEERAKGNILERFSAQQFPDLHSELNLSSLELGDSALYFCASSTQGYNEQFFGPGTRLTVL.

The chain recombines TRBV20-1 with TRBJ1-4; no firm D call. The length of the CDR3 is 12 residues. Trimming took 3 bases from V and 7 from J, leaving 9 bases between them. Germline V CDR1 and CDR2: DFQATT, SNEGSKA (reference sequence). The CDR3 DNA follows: TGCAGTGCTAGTCTGACCGGTGAAAAACTGTTTTTT. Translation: CSASLTGEKLFF.

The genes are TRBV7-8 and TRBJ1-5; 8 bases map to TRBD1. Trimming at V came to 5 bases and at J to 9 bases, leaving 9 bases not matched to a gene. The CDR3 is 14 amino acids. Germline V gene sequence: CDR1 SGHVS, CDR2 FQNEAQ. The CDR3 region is CASSPGTGGRPQHF. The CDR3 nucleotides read TGTGCCAGCAGCCCGGGGACAGGAGGGAGGCCCCAGCATTTT.

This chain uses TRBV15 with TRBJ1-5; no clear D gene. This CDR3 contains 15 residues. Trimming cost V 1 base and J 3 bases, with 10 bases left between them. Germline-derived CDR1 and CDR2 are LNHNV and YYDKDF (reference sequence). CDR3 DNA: TGTGCCACCAGCAGAGGGTATGTTGTCAATCAGCCCCAGCATTTT. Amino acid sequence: CATSRGYVVNQPQHF.

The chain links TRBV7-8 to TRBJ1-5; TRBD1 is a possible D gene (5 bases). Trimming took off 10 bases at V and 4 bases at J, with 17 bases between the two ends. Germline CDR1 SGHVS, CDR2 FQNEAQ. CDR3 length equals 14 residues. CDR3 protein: CATTDSRGNQPQHF. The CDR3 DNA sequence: TGTGCCACCACCGATTCACGGGGGAATCAGCCCCAGCATTTT.

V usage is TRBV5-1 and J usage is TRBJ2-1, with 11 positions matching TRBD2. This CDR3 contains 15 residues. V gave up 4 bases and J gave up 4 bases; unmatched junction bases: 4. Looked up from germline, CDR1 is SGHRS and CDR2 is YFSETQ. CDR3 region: CASSPIAGGYNEQFF. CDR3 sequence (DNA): TGCGCCAGCAGCCCTATAGCGGGAGGGTACAATGAGCAGTTCTTC.

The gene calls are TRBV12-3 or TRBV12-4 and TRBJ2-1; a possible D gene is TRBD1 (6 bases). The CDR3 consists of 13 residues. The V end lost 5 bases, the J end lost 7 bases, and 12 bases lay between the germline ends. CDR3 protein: CASSTGQRNEQFF. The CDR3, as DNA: TGTGCCAGCAGTACAGGACAGAGGAATGAGCAGTTCTTC.

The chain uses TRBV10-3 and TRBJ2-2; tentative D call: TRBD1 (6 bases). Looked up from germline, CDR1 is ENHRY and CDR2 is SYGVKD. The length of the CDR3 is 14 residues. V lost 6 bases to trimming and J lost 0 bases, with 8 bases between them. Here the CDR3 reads CAIRQGSNTGELFF. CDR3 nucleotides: TGTGCCATCAGGCAGGGGTCGAACACCGGGGAGCTGTTTTTT.

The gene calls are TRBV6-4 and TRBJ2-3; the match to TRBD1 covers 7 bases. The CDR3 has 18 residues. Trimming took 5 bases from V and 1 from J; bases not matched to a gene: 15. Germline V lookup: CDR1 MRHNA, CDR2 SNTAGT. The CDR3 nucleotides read TGTGCCAGCAGTCGCACCCCTACAGGGGTGTCGGGCACAGATACGCAGTATTTT. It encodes CASSRTPTGVSGTDTQYF.

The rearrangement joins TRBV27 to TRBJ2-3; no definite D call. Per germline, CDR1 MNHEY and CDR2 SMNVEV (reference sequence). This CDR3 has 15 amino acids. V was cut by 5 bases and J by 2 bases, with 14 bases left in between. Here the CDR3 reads CASSPGRPLTDTQYF. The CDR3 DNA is TGTGCCAGCAGTCCCGGACGGCCACTCACAGATACGCAGTATTTT.

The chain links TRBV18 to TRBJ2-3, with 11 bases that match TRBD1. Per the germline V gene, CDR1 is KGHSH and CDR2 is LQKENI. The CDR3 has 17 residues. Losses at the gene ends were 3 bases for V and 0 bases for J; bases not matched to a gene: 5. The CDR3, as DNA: TGTGCCAGCTCACCGGGACAGGGGGGCCCTAGCACAGATACGCAGTATTTT. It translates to CASSPGQGGPSTDTQYF.

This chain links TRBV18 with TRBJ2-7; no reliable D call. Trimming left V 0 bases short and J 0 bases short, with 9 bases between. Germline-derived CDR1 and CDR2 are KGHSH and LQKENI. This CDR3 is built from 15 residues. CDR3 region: CASSPPSRSSYEQYF. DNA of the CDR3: TGTGCCAGCTCACCACCGTCCAGGAGCTCCTACGAGCAGTACTTC.

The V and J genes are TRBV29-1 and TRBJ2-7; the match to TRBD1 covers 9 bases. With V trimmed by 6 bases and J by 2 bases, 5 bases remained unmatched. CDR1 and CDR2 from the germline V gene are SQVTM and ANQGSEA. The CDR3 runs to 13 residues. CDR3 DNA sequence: TGCAGCGTCGCCGGGACAGGGACCTACGAGCAGTACTTC. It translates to CSVAGTGTYEQYF.

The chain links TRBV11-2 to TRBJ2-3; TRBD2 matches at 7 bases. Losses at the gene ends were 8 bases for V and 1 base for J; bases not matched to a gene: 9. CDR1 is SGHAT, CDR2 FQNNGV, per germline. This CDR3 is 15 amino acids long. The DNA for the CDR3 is TGTGCCAGCGGGAGTCCTAGCGGAGGCACAGATACGCAGTATTTT. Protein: CASGSPSGGTDTQYF.

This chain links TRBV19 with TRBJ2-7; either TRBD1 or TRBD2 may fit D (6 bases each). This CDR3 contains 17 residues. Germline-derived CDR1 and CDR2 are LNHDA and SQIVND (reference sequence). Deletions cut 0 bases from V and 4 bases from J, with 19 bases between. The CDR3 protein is CASSIDLSPGGAYEQYF. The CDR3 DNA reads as TGTGCCAGTAGTATAGATCTATCCCCCGGGGGCGCGTACGAGCAGTACTTC.

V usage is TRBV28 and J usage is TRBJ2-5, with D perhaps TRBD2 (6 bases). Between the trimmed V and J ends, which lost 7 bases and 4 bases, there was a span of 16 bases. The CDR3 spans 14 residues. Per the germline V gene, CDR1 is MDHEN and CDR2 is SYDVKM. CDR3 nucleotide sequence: TGTGCCAGCACCCCAGTAGGAGGGGTAGAGACCCAGTACTTC. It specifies CASTPVGGVETQYF.

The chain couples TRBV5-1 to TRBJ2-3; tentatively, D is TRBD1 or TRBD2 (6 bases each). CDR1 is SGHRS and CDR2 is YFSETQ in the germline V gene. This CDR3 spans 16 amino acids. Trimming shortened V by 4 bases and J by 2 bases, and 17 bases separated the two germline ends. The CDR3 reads CASSPQGGPTTDTQYF. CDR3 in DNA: TGCGCCAGCAGCCCCCAAGGGGGGCCCACCACAGATACGCAGTATTTT.

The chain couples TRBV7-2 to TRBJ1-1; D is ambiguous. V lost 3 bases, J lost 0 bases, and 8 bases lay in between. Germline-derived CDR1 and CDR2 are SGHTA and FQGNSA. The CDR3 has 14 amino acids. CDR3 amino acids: CASSFLGVNTEAFF. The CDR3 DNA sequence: TGTGCCAGCAGCTTCCTTGGGGTGAACACTGAAGCTTTCTTT.

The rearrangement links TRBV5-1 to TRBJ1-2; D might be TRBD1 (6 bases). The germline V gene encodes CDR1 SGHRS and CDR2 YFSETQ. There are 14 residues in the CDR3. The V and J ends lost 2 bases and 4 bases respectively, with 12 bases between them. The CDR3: CASSFDDRSYGYTF. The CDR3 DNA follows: TGCGCCAGCAGCTTCGACGACAGGTCCTATGGCTACACCTTC. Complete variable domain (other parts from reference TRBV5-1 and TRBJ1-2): KAGVTQTPRYLIKTRGQQVTLSCSPISGHRSVSWYQQTPGQGLQFLFEYFSETQRNKGNFPGRFSGRQFSNSRSEMNVSTLELGDSALYLCASSFDDRSYGYTFGSGTRLTVV.

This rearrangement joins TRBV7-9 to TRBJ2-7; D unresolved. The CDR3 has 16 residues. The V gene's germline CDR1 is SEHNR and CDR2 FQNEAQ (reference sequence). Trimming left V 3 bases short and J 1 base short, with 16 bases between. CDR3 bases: TGTGCCAGCAGCTTCGACGGGCTCGGACGGTCCTACGAGCAGTACTTC. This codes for CASSFDGLGRSYEQYF.

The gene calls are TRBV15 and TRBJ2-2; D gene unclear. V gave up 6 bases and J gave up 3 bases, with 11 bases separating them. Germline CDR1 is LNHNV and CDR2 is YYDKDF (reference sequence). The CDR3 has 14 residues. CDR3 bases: TGTGCCACCAGGGGGTTGGGGTACACCGGGGAGCTGTTTTTT. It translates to CATRGLGYTGELFF.

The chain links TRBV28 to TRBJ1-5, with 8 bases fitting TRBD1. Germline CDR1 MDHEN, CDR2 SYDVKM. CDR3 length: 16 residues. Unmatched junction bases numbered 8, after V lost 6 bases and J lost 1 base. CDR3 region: CASSSLDRVSNQPQHF. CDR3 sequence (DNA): TGTGCCAGCAGCTCACTGGACAGGGTCAGCAATCAGCCCCAGCATTTT.

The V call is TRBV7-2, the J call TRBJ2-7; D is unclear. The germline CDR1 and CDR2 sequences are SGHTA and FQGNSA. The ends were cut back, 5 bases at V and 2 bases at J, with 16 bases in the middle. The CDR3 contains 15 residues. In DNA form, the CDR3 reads TGTGCCAGCAGCCCCGCGGCAGGAGCTACCTACGAGCAGTACTTC. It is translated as CASSPAAGATYEQYF.

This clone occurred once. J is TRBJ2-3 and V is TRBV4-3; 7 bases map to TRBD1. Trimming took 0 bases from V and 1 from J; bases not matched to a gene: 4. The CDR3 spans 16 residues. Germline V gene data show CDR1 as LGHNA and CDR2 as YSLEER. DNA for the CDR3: TGCGCCAGCAGCCAAGAACACAGGGGAGGCACAGATACGCAGTATTTT. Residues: CASSQEHRGGTDTQYF.

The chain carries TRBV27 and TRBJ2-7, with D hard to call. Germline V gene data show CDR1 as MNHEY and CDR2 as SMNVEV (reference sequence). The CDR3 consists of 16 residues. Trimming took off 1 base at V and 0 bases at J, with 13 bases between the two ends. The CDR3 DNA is TGTGCCAGCAGTTTATTTAACCTAGGGCTCTCCTACGAGCAGTACTTC. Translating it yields CASSLFNLGLSYEQYF.

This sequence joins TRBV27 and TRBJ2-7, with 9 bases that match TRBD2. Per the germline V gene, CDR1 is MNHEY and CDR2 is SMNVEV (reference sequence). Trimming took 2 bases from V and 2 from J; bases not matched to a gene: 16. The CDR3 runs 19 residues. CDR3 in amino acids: CASSLGPSLASGATYEQYF. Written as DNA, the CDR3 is TGTGCCAGCAGTTTAGGGCCCTCTCTCGCTAGCGGGGCCACCTACGAGCAGTACTTC.

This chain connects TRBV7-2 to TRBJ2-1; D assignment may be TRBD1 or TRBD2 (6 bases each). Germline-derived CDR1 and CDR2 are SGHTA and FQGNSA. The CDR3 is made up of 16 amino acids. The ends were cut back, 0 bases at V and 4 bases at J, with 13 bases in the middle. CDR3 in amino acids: CASSLAGGIIYNEQFF. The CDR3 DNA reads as TGTGCCAGCAGCTTAGCGGGGGGCATAATTTACAATGAGCAGTTCTTC.

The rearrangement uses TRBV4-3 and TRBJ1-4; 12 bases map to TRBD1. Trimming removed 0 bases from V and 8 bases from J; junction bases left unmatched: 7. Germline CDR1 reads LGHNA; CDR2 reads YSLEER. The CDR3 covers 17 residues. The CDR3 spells CASSQDGTGGAWEKLFF. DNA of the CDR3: TGCGCCAGCAGCCAAGATGGGACAGGGGGCGCATGGGAAAAACTGTTTTTT.

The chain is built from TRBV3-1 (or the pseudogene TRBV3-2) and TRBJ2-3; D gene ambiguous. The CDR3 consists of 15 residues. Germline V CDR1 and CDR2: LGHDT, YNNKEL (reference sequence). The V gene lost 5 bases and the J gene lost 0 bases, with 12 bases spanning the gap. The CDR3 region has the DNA TGTGCCAGCAGCAAGACGAGCTCTAGCACAGATACGCAGTATTTT. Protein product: CASSKTSSSTDTQYF.